This T cell receptor beta chain stems from a study of CD8+CD57+ T cells in acquired aplastic anemia. Trimming removed 2 bases at V and 2 bases at J, with 6 bases between. The CDR3 contains 13 residues. CDR1 is SGHDN, CDR2 FVKESK, per germline. The table lists this clonotype with many counts. CDR3 and TCR beta VDJ profiling relied on a genomic DNA template. TCRdb re-called the reads with MiXCR, one entry per CDR3 protein. The table has about 190,000 distinct CDR3 sequences, about 53% seen once. The gene calls are TRBV14 and TRBJ1-2; D is unclear. The sample taken for sequencing was sorted CD4+, CD8+, or CD8+CD57+ T cells (not recorded which) from PBMCs. The TCR sequence derives from a human donor in good health, serving as a control. DNA for the CDR3: TGTGCCAGCAGCCAAAACGGGAACTATGGCTACACCTTC. It codes for CASSQNGNYGYTF.